The 16 T cell receptor beta chains below were found in one sample sequenced in a study of tumor-infiltrating lymphocytes in primary liver carcinoma. Total RNA (roughly 530 ng) served as template for TCR beta cDNA synthesis primed by a constant-region primer. For TCR beta, libraries were produced by three nested multiplex PCR rounds using slightly modified ARM-PCR. TRBV1-TRBV30 forward primers paired with a C-beta reverse primer were used in the first two PCR rounds, which ran around 10 cycles each. TCRdb re-analysed the multiplex PCR reads in MiXCR, keeping a single row per CDR3 protein. The data hold approximately 310,000 distinct CDR3 sequences, with roughly 60% observed a single time. Both blood RNA, taken from unsorted whole blood, and germline DNA were extracted. The sample comprised peripheral blood. Receptors were obtained from a man aged 40-55 years with primary liver carcinoma and hepatitis B virus infection.

To note about this clonotype: At one of its ends the junction is not consistent with the germline gene, which may arise from a read error. The chain is built from TRBV4-2 and TRBJ1-1, with 9 bases fitting TRBD1. Germline CDR1 LGHNA, CDR2 YNFKEQ. CDR3 length: 15 amino acids. DNA of the CDR3: TGTGCAAGCAACCAAGTGGTGACAGGGGGCACTGAAGCTTTCTTT. Amino acid sequence: CASNQVVTGGTEAFF.

A word on this clonotype: This may stem from a read error, because a much larger clone lies one nucleotide away. The chain is built from TRBV4-3 and TRBJ2-3, with 8 positions matching TRBD2. Germline V gene lookup returns CDR1 LGHNA and CDR2 YSLEER. The CDR3 sequence is 18 residues long. J was trimmed by 1 base and V by 1 base; bases with no gene match: 10. CDR3 coding DNA: TGCGCCAGCAGCCAAGTGGGACTAGTGGGATTAGGCACAGATACGCAGTATTTT. Translation gives CASSQVGLVGLGTDTQYF.

V gene TRBV12-3 or TRBV12-4 combines with J gene TRBJ2-5, with D maybe TRBD2 (6 bases). V lost 7 bases and J 4 bases, leaving 16 bases between the germline ends. This CDR3 has 14 amino acids. DNA of the CDR3: TGTGCCAGCATCTCACGGGGAGCGGGAGAGACCCAGTACTTC. This gives the protein CASISRGAGETQYF.

J is TRBJ2-7 and V is TRBV7-8; unclear D gene. V was cut by 8 bases and J by 6 bases, with 17 bases left in between. The germline V gene encodes CDR1 SGHVS and CDR2 FQNEAQ. The CDR3 consists of 13 residues. The CDR3 sequence: CASSGRSRSEQYF. The CDR3 region has the DNA TGTGCCAGCTCCGGCAGGTCACGCTCCGAGCAGTACTTC.

The rearrangement joins TRBV12-3 or TRBV12-4 to TRBJ2-5, with 9 bases identical to TRBD2. The CDR3 loop spans 14 amino acids. J gave up 5 bases and V 7 bases, and 8 bases lay outside the gene matches. CDR3 sequence reads: CASTAGGMVETQYF. Written as DNA, the CDR3 is TGTGCCAGCACGGCGGGAGGGATGGTGGAGACCCAGTACTTC.

This clonotype was found many times. The V gene is TRBV28, the J gene TRBJ2-3, with TRBD1 identical over 9 bases. After removal of 5 bases from V and 1 base from J, the junction contained 7 bases not matched to a gene. Germline-derived CDR1 and CDR2 are MDHEN and SYDVKM. The CDR3 has 16 amino acids. Written as DNA, the CDR3 is TGTGCCAGCAGTCGACAGGGGGTTGTGGGCACAGATACGCAGTATTTT. The encoded protein is CASSRQGVVGTDTQYF.

The chain uses TRBV4-2 and TRBJ2-3; no definite D call. V lost 8 bases and J 3 bases, leaving 12 bases between the germline ends. The CDR3 sequence is 13 residues long. Germline CDR1 LGHNA, CDR2 YNFKEQ. The CDR3 bases are TGTGCCAGCGGCCTGGAAAGGACAGATACGCAGTATTTT. It is translated as CASGLERTDTQYF.

A remark on this clonotype: The junction shows a germline mismatch at one end, possibly a read error. The chain joins TRBV12-3 or TRBV12-4 to TRBJ2-7, with D perhaps TRBD2 (5 bases). The CDR3 covers 15 residues. This CDR3 reads CASSLLVGIQNEQYF. The CDR3, as DNA: TGTGCCAGCAGTTTGCTTGTCGGGATTCAAAACGAGCAATACTTC.

Notes on this clonotype: This could be a read error, since a much larger clone is one nucleotide away. The V gene is TRBV29-1, the J gene TRBJ2-7; 7 bases match TRBD2. The CDR3 extends over 14 amino acids. Looked up from germline, CDR1 is SQVTM and CDR2 is ANQGSEA. The CDR3 protein is CSVRRASGSYEQHF. The CDR3 region has the DNA TGCAGCGTCCGCAGGGCTAGCGGTTCCTACGAGCAGCACTTC.

Worth noting for this clonotype: A much larger clone is a single base away; this may be a read error. CDR3 sequence: CAWSGKGTPEAFF. CDR3 sequence (DNA): TGTGCCTGGAGTGGGAAAGGGACCCCTGAAGCTTTCTTT. This sequence joins TRBV30 and TRBJ1-1, with D possibly TRBD1 on 5 matching bases. V lost 1 base and J lost 6, with 12 bases in between. This CDR3 comprises 13 residues. Germline V lookup: CDR1 GTSNPN, CDR2 SVGIG (reference sequence).

The V and J genes are TRBV7-8 and TRBJ2-7; D is unclear. The CDR3 runs to 14 residues. The germline gives CDR1 SGHVS, CDR2 FQNEAQ. V was pared by 5 bases and J by 6 bases, with 17 bases between. CDR3 DNA sequence: TGTGCCAGCAGCCAGACCGAGTTAGCTGGCGAGCAGTACTTC. Translated, it gives CASSQTELAGEQYF.

A remark on this clonotype: Relative to the germline gene, one junction end is altered; a read error may explain this. The J gene is TRBJ2-1, the V gene TRBV11-2, with D hard to call. The CDR3 has 16 amino acids. Germline loops: CDR1 SGHAT, CDR2 FQNNGV. CDR3 in DNA: TGTGTCAGCAGCTTAGATCTGGTGGTAGTCCGTAATGAGCAGTTCTTC. Amino acids: CVSSLDLVVVRNEQFF. Combining the CDR3 with reference TRBV11-2 and TRBJ2-1 gives the whole variable domain EAGVAQSPRYKIIEKRQSVAFWCNPISGHATLYWYQQILGQGPKLLIQFQNNGVVDDSQLPKDRFSAERLKGVDSTLKIQPAKLEDSAVYLCVSSLDLVVVRNEQFFGPGTRLTVL.

V usage is TRBV5-5 and J usage is TRBJ1-1; unclear D gene. V was cut by 0 bases and J by 3 bases, with 9 bases left in between. CDR3 length equals 14 residues. Germline V lookup: CDR1 SGHKS, CDR2 YYEKEE (reference sequence). In DNA form, the CDR3 reads TGTGCCAGCAGCTTGGTTCCCGGGGACACTGAAGCTTTCTTT. Protein product: CASSLVPGDTEAFF.

Notes on this clonotype: Relative to the germline gene, one junction end is altered; a read error may explain this. The J gene is TRBJ2-5, the V gene TRBV11-1; 10 positions agree with TRBD2. The germline CDR1 and CDR2 sequences are SGHAT and FQDESV (reference sequence). The CDR3 has 16 residues. In nucleotides, the CDR3 is TGTGCCAGCAGCCTCACTAGCGGGACATCTCAAGAGACCCAGTGCTTC. It translates to CASSLTSGTSQETQCF.

This clonotype occurred a few times. One end of the junction varies from germline; a read error may be responsible. The rearrangement links TRBV28 to TRBJ2-7; 7 nucleotides line up with TRBD1. Germline loops: CDR1 MDHEN, CDR2 SYDVKM. This CDR3 region has 13 residues. For the CDR3, the DNA is TGTGCCAGCAGTGGGGACAGTTCCTACGAACAGTACTTC. Translating gives CASSGDSSYEQYF.

Details on this clonotype: One junction end disagrees with the germline gene, perhaps due to a read error. The chain carries TRBV5-1 and TRBJ1-1; tentatively, D is TRBD1 (5 bases). Germline CDR1 reads SGHRS; CDR2 reads YFSETQ. The CDR3 spans 12 residues. The CDR3 reads CASSFGGTETFF. CDR3 coding DNA: TGCGCCAGCAGCTTCGGGGGGACTGAAACTTTCTTT.